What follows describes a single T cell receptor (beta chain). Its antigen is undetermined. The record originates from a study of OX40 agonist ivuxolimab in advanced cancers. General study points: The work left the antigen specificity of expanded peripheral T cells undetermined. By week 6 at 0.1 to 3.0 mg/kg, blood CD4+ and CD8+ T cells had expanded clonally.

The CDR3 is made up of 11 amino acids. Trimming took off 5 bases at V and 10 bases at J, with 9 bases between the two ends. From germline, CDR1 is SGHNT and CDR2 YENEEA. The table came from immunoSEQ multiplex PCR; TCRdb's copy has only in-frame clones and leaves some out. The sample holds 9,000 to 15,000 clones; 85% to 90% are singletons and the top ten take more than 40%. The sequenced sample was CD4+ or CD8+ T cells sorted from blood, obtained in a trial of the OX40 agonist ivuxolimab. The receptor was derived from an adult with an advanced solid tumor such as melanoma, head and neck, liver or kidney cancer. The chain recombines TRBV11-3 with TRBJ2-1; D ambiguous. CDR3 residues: CASSHSDEQFF. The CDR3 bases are TGTGCCAGCAGCCATAGTGACGAGCAGTTCTTC. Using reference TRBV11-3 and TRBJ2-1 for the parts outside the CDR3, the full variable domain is EAGVVQSPRYKIIEKKQPVAFWCNPISGHNTLYWYLQNLGQGPELLIRYENEEAVDDSQLPKDRFSAERLKGVDSTLKIQPAELGDSAVYLCASSHSDEQFFGPGTRLTVL.